This TCR beta chain was profiled in a study of T cells in Graves' hyperthyroidism and ophthalmopathy. Study findings and constraints: Most expanded thyroid clonotypes above 0.001 also appeared in blood.

Amplified regions were TCR beta CDR3 sequences from RNA transcripts. TCR CDR3 underwent first-round RT-PCR with the HTBI primer set. TCRdb re-derived calls from the multiplex PCR reads in MiXCR, one entry per CDR3 protein. The repertoire holds about 590,000 distinct CDR3 sequences, with approximately 15% as singletons. This clonotype has at least ten counts. Its antigen is not identified. The length of the CDR3 is 16 residues. V dropped 0 bases and J dropped 2; count of bases not matched to a gene: 7. Per germline, CDR1 GTSNPN and CDR2 SVGIG (reference sequence). Lactation, pregnancy, other autoimmune disease or uncontrolled infection excluded patients. Diagnosis rested on symptoms, serum thyroxine and TRAb, thyroid ultrasound, and orbital computed tomography.

Material for sequencing was blood. The V and J genes are TRBV30 and TRBJ2-7, with 10 nucleotides matching TRBD1. This receptor was obtained from a young woman with Graves' ophthalmopathy. CDR3 in DNA: TGTGCCTGGAGTGTACGGCGGACAGGGGGACCCTACGAGCAGTACTTC. Translated, it gives CAWSVRRTGGPYEQYF. Full variable domain (missing parts from reference TRBV30 and TRBJ2-7): SQTIHQWPATLVQPVGSPLSLECTVEGTSNPNLYWYRQAAGRGLQLLFYSVGIGQISSEVPQNLSASRPQDRQFILSSKKLLLSDSGFYLCAWSVRRTGGPYEQYFGPGTRLTVT.